This TCR beta chain was profiled in a study of early T cells in non-severe SARS-CoV-2 infection. The V segment lost 5 bases and the J segment 5 bases; nucleotides outside the gene matches: 2. CDR3 length: 12 residues. MiXCR was run by TCRdb on the 5' RACE reads, yielding one entry per CDR3 protein. The sample includes tens of thousands of distinct CDR3 sequences, around 10% of them seen just once. This clonotype was found a few times. Sequencing used whole blood. V usage is TRBV12-3 or TRBV12-4 and J usage is TRBJ2-7, with 8 positions matching TRBD1. The TCR originated in an adult who was a healthcare worker with PCR-confirmed SARS-CoV-2 infection or an uninfected control (not recorded which). This chain's CDR3 is CASSLDRDEQYF. The CDR3 nucleotides read TGTGCCAGCAGTCTGGACAGGGACGAGCAGTACTTC.